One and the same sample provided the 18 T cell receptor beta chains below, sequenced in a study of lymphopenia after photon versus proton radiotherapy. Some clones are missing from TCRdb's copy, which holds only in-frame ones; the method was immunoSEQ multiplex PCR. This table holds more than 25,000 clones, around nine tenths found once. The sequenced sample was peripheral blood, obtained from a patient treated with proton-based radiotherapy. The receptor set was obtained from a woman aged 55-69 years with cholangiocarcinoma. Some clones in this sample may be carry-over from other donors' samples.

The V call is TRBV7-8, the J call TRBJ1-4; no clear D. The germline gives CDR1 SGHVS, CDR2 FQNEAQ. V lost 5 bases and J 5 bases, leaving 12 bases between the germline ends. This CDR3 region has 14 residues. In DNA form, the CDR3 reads TGTGCCAGCAGCCTTAGTGGGATCAATGAAAAACTGTTTTTT. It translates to CASSLSGINEKLFF.

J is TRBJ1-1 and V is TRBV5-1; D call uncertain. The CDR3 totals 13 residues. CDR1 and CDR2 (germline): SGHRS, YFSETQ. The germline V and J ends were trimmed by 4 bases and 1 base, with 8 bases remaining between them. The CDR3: CASSDPANTEAFF. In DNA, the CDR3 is TGCGCCAGCAGCGACCCCGCGAACACTGAAGCTTTCTTT.

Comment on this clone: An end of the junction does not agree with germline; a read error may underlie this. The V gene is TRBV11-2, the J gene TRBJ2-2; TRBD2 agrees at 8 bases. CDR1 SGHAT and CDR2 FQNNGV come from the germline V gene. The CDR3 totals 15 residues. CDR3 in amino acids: CASRLAGLNTGELFF. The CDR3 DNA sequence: TGTGCCAGCAGGTTAGCGGGATTGAACACCGGGGAGCTGTTTTTT.

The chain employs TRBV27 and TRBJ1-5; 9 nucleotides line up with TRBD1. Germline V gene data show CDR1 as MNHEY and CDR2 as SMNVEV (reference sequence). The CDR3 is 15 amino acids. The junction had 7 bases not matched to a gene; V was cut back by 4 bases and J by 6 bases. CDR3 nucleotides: TGTGCCAGCAGTTCTGGACAGGGGATGGGTCAGCCCCAGCATTTT. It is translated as CASSSGQGMGQPQHF.

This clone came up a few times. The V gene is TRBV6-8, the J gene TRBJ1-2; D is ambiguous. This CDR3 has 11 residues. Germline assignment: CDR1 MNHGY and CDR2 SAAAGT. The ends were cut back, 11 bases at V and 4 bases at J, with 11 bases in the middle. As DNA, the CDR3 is TGTGCCCCCCTATTTCCCTATGGCTACACCTTC. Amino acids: CAPLFPYGYTF.

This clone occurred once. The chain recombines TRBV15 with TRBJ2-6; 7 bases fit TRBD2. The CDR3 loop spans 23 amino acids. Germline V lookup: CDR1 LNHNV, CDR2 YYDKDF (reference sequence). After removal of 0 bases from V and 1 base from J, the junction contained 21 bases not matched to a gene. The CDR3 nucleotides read TGTGCCACCAGCAGAGATCGGGGACCAAGTCTAGCGGAATGGAGGTCTGGGGCCAACGTCCTGACTTTC. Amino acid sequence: CATSRDRGPSLAEWRSGANVLTF. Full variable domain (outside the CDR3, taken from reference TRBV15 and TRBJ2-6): DAMVIQNPRYQVTQFGKPVTLSCSQTLNHNVMYWYQQKSSQAPKLLFHYYDKDFNNEADTPDNFQSRRPNTSFCFLDIRSPGLGDTAMYLCATSRDRGPSLAEWRSGANVLTFGAGSRLTVL.

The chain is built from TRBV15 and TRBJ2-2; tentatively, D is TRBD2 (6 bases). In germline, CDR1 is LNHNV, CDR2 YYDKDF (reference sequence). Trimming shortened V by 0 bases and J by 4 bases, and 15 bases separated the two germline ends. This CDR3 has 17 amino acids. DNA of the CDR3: TGTGCCACCAGCAGAGAGTCCGGGAGCTGGGGCACCGGGGAGCTGTTTTTT. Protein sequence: CATSRESGSWGTGELFF.

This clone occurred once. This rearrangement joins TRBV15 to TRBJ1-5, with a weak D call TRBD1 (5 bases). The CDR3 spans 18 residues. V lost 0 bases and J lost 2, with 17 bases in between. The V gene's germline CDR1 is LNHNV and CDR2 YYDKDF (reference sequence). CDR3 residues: CATSRDSNTGVGNQPQHF. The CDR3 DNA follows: TGTGCCACCAGCAGAGATTCAAATACGGGGGTGGGCAATCAGCCCCAGCATTTT.

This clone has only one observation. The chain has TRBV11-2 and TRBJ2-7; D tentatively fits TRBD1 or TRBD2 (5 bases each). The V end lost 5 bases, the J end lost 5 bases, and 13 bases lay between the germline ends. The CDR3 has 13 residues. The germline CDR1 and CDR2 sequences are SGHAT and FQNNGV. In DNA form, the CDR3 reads TGTGCCAGCAGCACGGGACCTGGGAACGAGCAGTACTTC. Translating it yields CASSTGPGNEQYF.

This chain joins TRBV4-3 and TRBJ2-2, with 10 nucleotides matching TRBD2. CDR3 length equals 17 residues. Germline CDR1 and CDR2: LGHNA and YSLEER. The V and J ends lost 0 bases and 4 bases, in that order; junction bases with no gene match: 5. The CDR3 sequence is CASSQEGLAGATGELFF. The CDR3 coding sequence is TGCGCCAGCAGCCAAGAGGGCCTAGCGGGAGCCACCGGGGAGCTGTTTTTT.

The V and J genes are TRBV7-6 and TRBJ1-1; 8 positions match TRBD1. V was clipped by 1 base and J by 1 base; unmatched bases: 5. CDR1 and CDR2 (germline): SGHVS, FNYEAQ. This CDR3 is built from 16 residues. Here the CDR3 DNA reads TGTGCCAGCAGCTTAGGACAGGGGCTTTCGAACACTGAAGCTTTCTTT. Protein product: CASSLGQGLSNTEAFF.

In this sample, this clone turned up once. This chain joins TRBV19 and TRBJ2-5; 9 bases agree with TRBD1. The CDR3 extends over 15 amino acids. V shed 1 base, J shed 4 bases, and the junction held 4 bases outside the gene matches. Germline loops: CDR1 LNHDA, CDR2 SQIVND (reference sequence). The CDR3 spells CASSIVGQGRETQYF. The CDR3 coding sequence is TGTGCCAGTAGTATAGTTGGACAGGGGAGAGAGACCCAGTACTTC.

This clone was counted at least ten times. The CDR3 loop reads CASSLWGRLNEQFF. CDR3 bases: TGTGCCAGCAGTTTATGGGGACGTCTCAATGAGCAGTTCTTC. The chain is built from TRBV27 and TRBJ2-1; perhaps D is TRBD1 or TRBD2 (5 bases each). The V gene lost 1 base and the J gene lost 6 bases, with 10 bases spanning the gap. Germline V gene lookup returns CDR1 MNHEY and CDR2 SMNVEV (reference sequence). The CDR3 spans 14 residues.

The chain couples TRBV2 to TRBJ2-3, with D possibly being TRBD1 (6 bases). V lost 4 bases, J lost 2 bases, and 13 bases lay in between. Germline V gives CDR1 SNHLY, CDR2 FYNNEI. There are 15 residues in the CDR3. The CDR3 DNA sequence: TGTGCCAGCAGTGCAACAGGGAATCCCACAGATACGCAGTATTTT. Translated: CASSATGNPTDTQYF.

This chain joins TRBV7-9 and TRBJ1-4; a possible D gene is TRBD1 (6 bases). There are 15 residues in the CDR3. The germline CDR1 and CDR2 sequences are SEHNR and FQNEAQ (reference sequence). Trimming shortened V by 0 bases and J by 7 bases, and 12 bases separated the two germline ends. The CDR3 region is CASSLAVAGAEKLFF. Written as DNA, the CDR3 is TGTGCCAGCAGCTTAGCGGTGGCAGGGGCTGAAAAACTGTTTTTT.

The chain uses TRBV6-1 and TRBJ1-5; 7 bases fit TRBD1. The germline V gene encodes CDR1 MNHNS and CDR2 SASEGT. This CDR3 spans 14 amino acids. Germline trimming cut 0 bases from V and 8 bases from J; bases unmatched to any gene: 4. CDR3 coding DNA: TGTGCCAGCAGTGAAGCGTACAGGGGAGAGCCCCAGCATTTT. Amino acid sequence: CASSEAYRGEPQHF.

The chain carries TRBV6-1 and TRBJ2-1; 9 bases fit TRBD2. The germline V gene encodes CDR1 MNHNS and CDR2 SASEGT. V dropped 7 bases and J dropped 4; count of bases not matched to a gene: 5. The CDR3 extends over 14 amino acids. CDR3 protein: CASILTSGYNEQFF. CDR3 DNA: TGTGCCAGCATATTGACTAGCGGATACAATGAGCAGTTCTTC.

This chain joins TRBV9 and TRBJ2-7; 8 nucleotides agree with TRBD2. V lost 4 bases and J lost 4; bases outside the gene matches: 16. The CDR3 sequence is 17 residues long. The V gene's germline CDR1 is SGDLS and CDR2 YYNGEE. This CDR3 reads CASSPTGAGGVSYEQYF. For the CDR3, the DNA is TGTGCCAGCAGCCCCACGGGGGCCGGGGGGGTGTCTTACGAGCAGTACTTC.